These 17 T cell receptor beta chains share one sample of origin, sequenced in a study of T cells expressing NK-cell markers. Following a re-call of the 5' RACE reads, TCRdb has one entry per CDR3 protein and lacks DNA. The listing records more than 90,000 distinct CDR3 sequences. The sequencing sample was made of blood T cells: a sorted CD56 or NKG2C T cell subset, CD4+ or CD8+ T cells, or bulk PBMC T cells (not recorded which). The source is a woman between 18 and 69 years old in good health.

V gene TRBV12-3 or TRBV12-4 combines with J gene TRBJ2-5; without DNA, the TCRdb call of TRBD2 cannot be checked. This CDR3 contains 13 residues. CDR3: CASSLVREETQYF.

The chain joins TRBV19 to TRBJ1-4. Germline-derived CDR1 and CDR2 are LNHDA and SQIVND (reference sequence). This CDR3 has 14 residues. Here the CDR3 reads CASSFPDSNEKLFF.

The genes are TRBV19 and TRBJ2-7; TCRdb outputs TRBD1, but without DNA this stays unchecked. Germline CDR1 and CDR2: LNHDA and SQIVND (reference sequence). The CDR3 runs 14 residues. CDR3 amino acids: CASSPDRDIGEQYF.

CDR3 region: CASSRGQVGVDTQYF. The rearrangement uses TRBV6-1 and TRBJ2-3; TCRdb returns TRBD1, unconfirmable since there is no DNA. This CDR3 is 15 amino acids long. Germline V gene data show CDR1 as MNHNS and CDR2 as SASEGT.

This chain joins TRBV10-3 and TRBJ2-1. Germline V gives CDR1 ENHRY, CDR2 SYGVKD. The CDR3 runs to 11 residues. The CDR3: CAISGGQEQFF.

This chain joins TRBV7-9 and TRBJ1-1. Germline CDR1 reads SEHNR; CDR2 reads FQNEAQ (reference sequence). This CDR3 has 11 residues. CDR3 residues: CASSSGTEAFF. The whole variable domain, remainder taken from reference TRBV7-9 and TRBJ1-1, is DTGVSQNPRHKITKRGQNVTFRCDPISEHNRLYWYRQTLGQGPEFLTYFQNEAQLEKSRLLSDRFSAERPKGSFSTLEIQRTEQGDSAMYLCASSSGTEAFFGQGTRLTVV.

The chain links TRBV12-3 or TRBV12-4 to TRBJ1-1; TCRdb lists TRBD1, though no DNA is available to test this call. The CDR3 extends over 13 amino acids. This chain's CDR3 is CASSFGGYTEAFF.

This chain links TRBV4-1 with TRBJ1-6. The CDR3 covers 15 residues. The germline V gene encodes CDR1 MGHRA and CDR2 YSYEKL. CDR3 sequence: CASSRGEGDGSPLHF.

The chain couples TRBV6-5 to TRBJ1-5. The CDR3 is 16 amino acids. The germline gives CDR1 MNHEY, CDR2 SVGAGI. The CDR3 here is CASSYTRAMRDQPQHF.

The CDR3 region is CASSHYLYEQYF. The chain joins TRBV4-2 to TRBJ2-7. The CDR3 has 12 residues. Germline CDR1 reads LGHNA; CDR2 reads YNFKEQ.

The V call is TRBV20-1, the J call TRBJ2-5; the D call of TRBD1 rests on TCRdb alone, since no DNA is present to check it. This CDR3 is 17 amino acids long. CDR1 DFQATT and CDR2 SNEGSKA come from the germline V gene (reference sequence). CDR3 sequence reads: CSAHPVTPGGQAETQYF.

The V call is TRBV14, the J call TRBJ1-5. Germline V gives CDR1 SGHDN, CDR2 FVKESK. The CDR3 is made up of 16 amino acids. CDR3 region: CASSQGSGYSNQPQHF.

The genes are TRBV12-3 or TRBV12-4 and TRBJ2-1; TCRdb lists TRBD1, though no DNA is available to test this call. CDR3 length: 13 residues. The CDR3: CASNPGQGYEQFF.

The gene calls are TRBV27 and TRBJ2-1; TCRdb names TRBD2, which stays unverified in the absence of DNA. The CDR3 sequence is 15 residues long. Germline-derived CDR1 and CDR2 are MNHEY and SMNVEV (reference sequence). The CDR3 sequence: CASSTGLAGDNEQFF.

The CDR3: CASSFSSSGNTIYF. The V call is TRBV7-2, the J call TRBJ1-3. The CDR3 has 14 residues. The germline gives CDR1 SGHTA, CDR2 FQGNSA.

The V and J genes are TRBV5-1 and TRBJ2-1; the D call of TRBD2 rests on TCRdb alone, since no DNA is present to check it. In germline, CDR1 is SGHRS, CDR2 YFSETQ. The CDR3 spans 12 residues. The CDR3 sequence: CASISSGREQFF.

The chain carries TRBV20-1 and TRBJ2-7. Germline V CDR1 and CDR2: DFQATT, SNEGSKA (reference sequence). The CDR3 contains 14 residues. The CDR3 region is CSARGSGAFYEQYF.